This T cell receptor beta chain was sequenced during a study of cytomegalovirus exposure and HLA in healthy donors. About the research overall: There were 300 to 400 genotyped donors. Of these, roughly 86% fell in the genetic ancestry cluster associated with self-reported Caucasian donors. Overall study findings and caveats: Among the CMV-associated chains, three were confirmed in vitro as specific for CMV antigens. Presence/absence results assume similar sequencing depth per donor, which may not hold.

Amplification used 60 Vbeta primers and 13 Jbeta primers. Some clones are missing from TCRdb's copy, which holds only in-frame ones; the method was immunoSEQ multiplex PCR. This table holds tens of thousands of clones, approximately 71% found once. As regards this clone: The target antigen is unknown.

V gave up 2 bases and J gave up 9 bases, with 8 bases separating them. The germline CDR1 and CDR2 sequences are SGHAT and FQNNGV. The CDR3 sequence is 13 residues long. This receptor was obtained from a young man in good health and CMV-seronegative. The rearrangement joins TRBV11-2 to TRBJ1-6, with D unresolved. The sequencing sample was made of PBMCs. The CDR3 here is CASSLSVVSPLHF. CDR3 DNA: TGTGCCAGCAGCTTATCGGTCGTTTCACCCCTCCACTTT.